These 15 T cell receptor beta chains came from one sample sequenced in a study of blood T cells in healthy people across ages. The use of a sample-barcoded 5' primer and a J-beta primer mix characterized a second PCR of roughly 7 to 12 cycles. Via MiXCR, TCRdb re-called the 5' RACE reads, giving one row per CDR3 protein. The sample shows some 560,000 distinct CDR3 sequences, over 25% of them seen only once. The same sample was also used in a study of T cells of mothers and their children.

Sequenced: blood. These receptors all stem from a boy younger than 10 in good health.

The chain links TRBV12-3 or TRBV12-4 to TRBJ2-1, with 12 bases fitting TRBD2. V dropped 4 bases and J dropped 6; count of bases not matched to a gene: 1. The CDR3 runs to 14 residues. The CDR3 DNA reads as TGTGCCAGCAGTTCTAGCGGGAGGGGCAATGAGCAGTTCTTC. Translation gives CASSSSGRGNEQFF.

The J gene is TRBJ2-5, the V gene TRBV5-5; 8 bases are a match to TRBD1. Germline CDR1 is SGHKS and CDR2 is YYEKEE (reference sequence). J lost 3 bases, V lost 4 bases, and 8 bases had no gene match. The CDR3 covers 15 residues. CDR3 region: CASSPSRTGKETQYF. The CDR3 DNA sequence: TGTGCCAGCAGCCCAAGCAGGACAGGGAAAGAGACCCAGTACTTC.

The chain is built from TRBV6-6 and TRBJ1-1; no clear D. From germline, CDR1 is MNHNY and CDR2 SVGAGI (reference sequence). The CDR3 spans 11 residues. Trimming removed 1 base from V and 6 bases from J, with 3 bases in between. The CDR3 sequence: CASSYWSEAFF. Here the CDR3 DNA reads TGTGCCAGCAGTTACTGGTCTGAAGCTTTCTTT.

This clonotype has just a few counts. A read error may account for a junction end that differs from germline. J is TRBJ2-1 and V is TRBV5-6; 8 positions agree with TRBD1. Germline CDR1 reads SGHDT; CDR2 reads YYEEEE. CDR3 length equals 16 residues. The CDR3 DNA reads TGTGCCAGCTGCTTCGACAGGGGTGGCTCCTACAATGAGCAGTTCTTC. Its protein product is CASCFDRGGSYNEQFF.

This clonotype has only a few counts. The chain has TRBV2 and TRBJ2-4; no clear D gene. The length of the CDR3 is 13 residues. Germline-derived CDR1 and CDR2 are SNHLY and FYNNEI. Trimming cost V 11 bases and J 0 bases, with 11 bases left between them. The CDR3 loop is CAASGLAKNIQYF. CDR3 coding DNA: TGTGCCGCCTCCGGATTAGCCAAAAACATTCAGTACTTC.

This clonotype was seen a few times. The genes are TRBV7-2 and TRBJ2-1; 11 bases map to TRBD2. The tail of the sequence fits TRBJ2-5 better, so the J call may be wrong. The V gene's germline CDR1 is SGHTA and CDR2 FQGNSA. CDR3 size: 17 residues. The CDR3 spells CASSLTTSGAAGETQYF. The DNA for the CDR3 is TGTGCCAGCAGCTTAACGACTAGCGGGGCCGCAGGGGAGACCCAGTACTTC.

The chain has TRBV11-2 and TRBJ2-1, with D possibly TRBD1 on 5 matching bases. The germline V gene encodes CDR1 SGHAT and CDR2 FQNNGV. The V end lost 4 bases, the J end lost 7 bases, and 20 bases lay between the germline ends. This CDR3 contains 16 residues. The CDR3 sequence is CASSSLQVAGLNEQFF. CDR3 coding DNA: TGTGCCAGCAGCTCCCTTCAGGTCGCAGGGTTAAATGAGCAGTTCTTC.

This clonotype was found a few times. The chain recombines TRBV12-5 with TRBJ2-3; the match to TRBD1 covers 8 bases. Looked up from germline, CDR1 is LGHNT and CDR2 is FRNRAP. This CDR3 is built from 14 residues. V trimming: 7 bases; J trimming: 4 bases; junction bases outside the gene matches: 7. This CDR3 is CASAATGDPDTQYF. For the CDR3, the DNA is TGTGCTAGTGCCGCGACAGGGGACCCAGATACGCAGTATTTT.

The gene calls are TRBV7-6 and TRBJ1-6, with D uncertain. In germline, CDR1 is SGHVS, CDR2 FNYEAQ. Trimming removed 5 bases at V and 7 bases at J, with 12 bases between. This CDR3 has 14 residues. The CDR3 coding sequence is TGTGCCAGCAGCCCGAGGGTCTACAATTCACCCCTCCACTTT. Translated: CASSPRVYNSPLHF.

The V and J genes are TRBV12-3 or TRBV12-4 and TRBJ1-2; D might be TRBD1 (5 bases). Trimming removed 6 bases at V and 5 bases at J, with 19 bases between. The CDR3 is made up of 15 amino acids. CDR3 coding DNA: TGTGCCAGCAGACCAGCCGGCCGGGGGGTATATGGCTACACCTTC. Residues: CASRPAGRGVYGYTF.

In its sample, this clonotype was seen a few times. This rearrangement joins TRBV19 to TRBJ1-1; no definite D call. The germline V gene has CDR1 LNHDA and CDR2 SQIVND (reference sequence). The CDR3 is 11 amino acids. Deletions cut 7 bases from V and 2 bases from J, with 5 bases between. CDR3 sequence: CASNANTEAFF. CDR3 sequence (DNA): TGTGCCAGTAACGCAAACACTGAAGCTTTCTTT. Full variable domain (rest looked up from reference TRBV19 and TRBJ1-1): DGGITQSPKYLFRKEGQNVTLSCEQNLNHDAMYWYRQDPGQGLRLIYYSQIVNDFQKGDIAEGYSVSREKKESFPLTVTSAQKNPTAFYLCASNANTEAFFGQGTRLTVV.

At least ten counts were recorded for this clonotype. The chain links TRBV7-9 to TRBJ2-5, with TRBD2 matching 7 bases. This CDR3 comprises 15 residues. With V trimmed by 5 bases and J by 7 bases, 13 bases remained unmatched. Per germline, CDR1 SEHNR and CDR2 FQNEAQ (reference sequence). This chain's CDR3 is CASSRTGGRAGTQYF. The DNA for the CDR3 is TGTGCCAGCAGCCGGACTGGCGGGAGAGCGGGGACCCAGTACTTC.

Concerning this clonotype itself: Lacking the conserved final phenylalanine or tryptophan, this CDR3 likely reflects a read error. The chain links TRBV28 to TRBJ1-2; D is possibly TRBD1 (5 bases). Germline lookup yields CDR1 MDHEN and CDR2 SYDVKM. Trimming took 3 bases from V and 9 from J, leaving 11 bases between them. CDR3 length: 12 amino acids. Written as DNA, the CDR3 is TGTGCCAGCAGTTTCACCGAGGGGCGCTACACCCTC. This gives the protein CASSFTEGRYTL.

The rearrangement uses TRBV11-2 and TRBJ2-3, with no clear D. The CDR3 runs to 13 residues. Per the germline V gene, CDR1 is SGHAT and CDR2 is FQNNGV. The ends were cut back, 4 bases at V and 6 bases at J, with 11 bases in the middle. As DNA, the CDR3 is TGTGCCAGCAGCTCTGAGAGCATGGATACGCAGTATTTT. It encodes CASSSESMDTQYF.

This clonotype has more than one count but fewer than ten. The chain recombines TRBV5-5 with TRBJ2-7; the D is unclear. Per the germline V gene, CDR1 is SGHKS and CDR2 is YYEKEE (reference sequence). CDR3 length: 17 amino acids. V lost 5 bases and J lost 3, with 24 bases in between. CDR3 sequence (DNA): TGTGCCAGCAGTCTCGACCTAGACACCCTACTCCTCTACGAGCAGTACTTC. Amino acid sequence: CASSLDLDTLLLYEQYF.